Below, 26 T cell receptor beta chains from the same sample are listed, as sequenced in a study of blood T cell repertoires in COVID-19. Method: immunoSEQ multiplex PCR; TCRdb's copy keeps in-frame clones and lacks some. The sample lists 150,000 or so clones, approximately 92% occurring once. The sample was peripheral blood. These receptors all stem from a woman between 50 and 59 years old with acute or convalescent COVID-19.

The V gene is TRBV18, the J gene TRBJ1-1; D call uncertain. CDR3 size: 11 residues. V lost 6 bases and J lost 8, with 10 bases in between. Per germline, CDR1 KGHSH and CDR2 LQKENI. The CDR3 protein is CASSSGKEAFF. The CDR3 nucleotides are TGTGCCAGCTCCTCGGGGAAAGAAGCTTTCTTT. Full variable domain (missing parts from reference TRBV18 and TRBJ1-1): NAGVMQNPRHLVRRRGQEARLRCSPMKGHSHVYWYRQLPEEGLKFMVYLQKENIIDESGMPKERFSAEFPKEGPSILRIQQVVRGDSAAYFCASSSGKEAFFGQGTRLTVV.

The chain employs TRBV5-4 and TRBJ2-3; D might be TRBD2 (5 bases). Trimming removed 2 bases from V and 6 bases from J, with 16 bases in between. CDR3 length: 15 amino acids. CDR1 is SGHNT and CDR2 is YYREEE in the germline V gene (reference sequence). CDR3 residues: CASSFNLDSADTQYF. The CDR3 nucleotides are TGTGCCAGCAGCTTCAATTTGGACTCCGCGGATACGCAGTATTTT.

The rearrangement joins TRBV27 to TRBJ2-7, with TRBD1 identical over 7 bases. V gave up 5 bases and J gave up 0 bases; unmatched junction bases: 10. The CDR3 is 16 residues long. Germline CDR1 MNHEY, CDR2 SMNVEV (reference sequence). In nucleotides, the CDR3 is TGTGCCAGCAGTGCTTCAGGGACAGTGAGCTCCTACGAGCAGTACTTC. Residues: CASSASGTVSSYEQYF.

J is TRBJ1-6 and V is TRBV25-1; tentative D call: TRBD1 (6 bases). Germline CDR1 reads MGHDK; CDR2 reads SYGVNS. The CDR3 contains 15 residues. Trimming stripped 5 bases from V and 6 bases from J, with 14 bases between. The CDR3, as DNA: TGTGCCAGCAGTCTTAAGACAGGTTTTAATTCACCCCTCCACTTT. Its protein product is CASSLKTGFNSPLHF.

The chain couples TRBV3-1 (or the pseudogene TRBV3-2) to TRBJ2-5, with no clear D. Looked up from germline, CDR1 is LGHDT and CDR2 is YNNKEL (reference sequence). V was cut by 6 bases and J by 0 bases, with 17 bases left in between. This CDR3 has 16 amino acids. CDR3 nucleotide sequence: TGTGCCAGCAGACAAACTTCACTCGGGTACCAAGAGACCCAGTACTTC. Protein sequence: CASRQTSLGYQETQYF.

The chain is built from TRBV19 and TRBJ1-1; 8 nucleotides agree with TRBD1. CDR1 is LNHDA, CDR2 SQIVND, per germline (reference sequence). The CDR3 totals 13 residues. The junction had 5 bases not matched to a gene; V was cut back by 6 bases and J by 5 bases. The CDR3, as DNA: TGTGCCAGTAGCCAGGGGGCGCGGACTGAAGCTTTCTTT. Protein product: CASSQGARTEAFF. The full variable domain, completed using reference TRBV19 and TRBJ1-1, is DGGITQSPKYLFRKEGQNVTLSCEQNLNHDAMYWYRQDPGQGLRLIYYSQIVNDFQKGDIAEGYSVSREKKESFPLTVTSAQKNPTAFYLCASSQGARTEAFFGQGTRLTVV.

The V gene is TRBV6-5, the J gene TRBJ2-7; TRBD1 agrees at 7 bases. The CDR3 runs 13 residues. J gave up 6 bases and V 4 bases, and 6 bases lay outside the gene matches. Germline-derived CDR1 and CDR2 are MNHEY and SVGAGI. The CDR3 is CASSSAGQAEQYF. The CDR3 nucleotides are TGTGCCAGCAGTTCCGCCGGACAGGCCGAGCAGTACTTC.

V and J are TRBV4-1 and TRBJ1-5; tentatively, D is TRBD1 (5 bases). V was shortened by 0 bases and J by 2 bases, with 11 bases between the two germline ends. CDR3 size: 16 residues. Germline V CDR1 and CDR2: MGHRA, YSYEKL. The DNA of the CDR3 is TGCGCCAGCAGCCAAGATCTAACGGGGGGCAATCAGCCCCAGCATTTT. This translates into CASSQDLTGGNQPQHF.

The chain combines TRBV6-1 with TRBJ1-6; no reliable D call. The germline V gene has CDR1 MNHNS and CDR2 SASEGT. V lost 3 bases, J lost 9 bases, and 21 bases lay in between. The CDR3 runs 17 residues. The CDR3 reads CASSDAIYGRRGSPLHF. The CDR3 DNA is TGTGCCAGCAGTGACGCAATCTACGGTAGACGGGGTTCACCCCTCCACTTT.

This clone is a singleton in its sample. V gene TRBV5-1 combines with J gene TRBJ1-3, with 7 bases lining up with TRBD1. This CDR3 has 16 amino acids. V lost 0 bases and J lost 0; bases outside the gene matches: 3. The V gene's germline CDR1 is SGHRS and CDR2 YFSETQ. CDR3 nucleotide sequence: TGCGCCAGCAGCTTGGACCCAGGGGGCTCTGGAAACACCATATATTTT. It encodes CASSLDPGGSGNTIYF.

The gene calls are TRBV3-1 (or the pseudogene TRBV3-2) and TRBJ2-7, with TRBD1 matching over 7 bases. The CDR3 runs to 14 residues. Germline lookup yields CDR1 LGHDT and CDR2 YNNKEL (reference sequence). V trimming: 2 bases; J trimming: 0 bases; junction bases outside the gene matches: 1. The CDR3 DNA is TGTGCCAGCAGCCAAAGGGGGCACTCCTACGAGCAGTACTTC. Protein product: CASSQRGHSYEQYF.

For this clone: This sample includes further DNA sequences coding for the same CDR3. This chain links TRBV28 with TRBJ1-6, with TRBD1 matching over 8 bases. This CDR3 comprises 14 residues. The germline gives CDR1 MDHEN, CDR2 SYDVKM. V shed 5 bases, J shed 8 bases, and the junction held 5 bases outside the gene matches. The CDR3 nucleotides are TGTGCCAGCAGTCCCACAGGGGGTTATTCACCCCTCCACTTT. Protein: CASSPTGGYSPLHF.

This chain uses TRBV12-3 or TRBV12-4 with TRBJ1-2; possibly TRBD1 for D (6 bases). V shed 6 bases and J shed 8 bases, with 13 bases lying between them. This CDR3 comprises 12 residues. The chain's CDR3 is CASRQGWEGYTF. CDR3 in DNA: TGTGCCAGCAGACAGGGCTGGGAGGGCTACACCTTC.

The chain carries TRBV30 and TRBJ2-4; 9 bases fit TRBD1. Trimming at V came to 5 bases and at J to 8 bases, leaving 7 bases not matched to a gene. Germline values: CDR1 GTSNPN, CDR2 SVGIG (reference sequence). The length of the CDR3 is 13 residues. CDR3 loop: CAWSTGGKDIQYF. The CDR3 coding sequence is TGTGCCTGGTCGACAGGGGGAAAAGACATTCAGTACTTC.

The genes are TRBV5-6 and TRBJ2-3; the match to TRBD2 covers 9 bases. From germline, CDR1 is SGHDT and CDR2 YYEEEE. The CDR3 length is 18 residues. The trim removed 1 base at V and 0 bases at J, leaving 9 bases unmatched. CDR3 loop: CASSLPLSGGISTDTQYF. The CDR3 coding sequence is TGTGCCAGCAGCTTGCCCCTTAGCGGGGGAATAAGCACAGATACGCAGTATTTT.

This chain uses TRBV25-1 with TRBJ2-1; TRBD2 is a possible D gene (6 bases). This CDR3 has 14 residues. Per the germline V gene, CDR1 is MGHDK and CDR2 is SYGVNS. V was pared by 5 bases and J by 6 bases, with 14 bases between. The CDR3 loop is CASSPREWGNEQFF. In DNA, the CDR3 is TGTGCCAGCAGTCCCCGGGAGTGGGGCAATGAGCAGTTCTTC. The full variable domain, with the rest looked up from reference TRBV25-1 and TRBJ2-1, is EADIYQTPRYLVIGTGKKITLECSQTMGHDKMYWYQQDPGMELHLIHYSYGVNSTEKGDLSSESTVSRIRTEHFPLTLESARPSHTSQYLCASSPREWGNEQFFGPGTRLTVL.

This clone is a singleton in its sample. J is TRBJ2-4 and V is TRBV6-5; a weak D match, TRBD2 (6 bases). Germline CDR1 reads MNHEY; CDR2 reads SVGAGI. The CDR3 covers 14 residues. Trimming removed 6 bases from V and 4 bases from J, with 13 bases in between. The CDR3 sequence: CASSSLALKNIQYF. The CDR3 region has the DNA TGTGCCAGCAGCTCTCTAGCGCTGAAAAACATTCAGTACTTC.

Comment on this clone: Additional DNA sequences in this sample encode the identical CDR3. The chain has TRBV9 and TRBJ2-7, with 11 bases lining up with TRBD1. The trim removed 3 bases at V and 3 bases at J, leaving 2 bases unmatched. The CDR3 runs to 14 residues. Germline CDR1 and CDR2: SGDLS and YYNGEE. CDR3 in amino acids: CASSAGTGGYEQYF. CDR3 sequence (DNA): TGTGCCAGCAGCGCCGGGACAGGGGGCTACGAGCAGTACTTC.

The J gene is TRBJ2-7, the V gene TRBV9; 7 nucleotides align to TRBD1. This CDR3 region has 15 residues. After removal of 2 bases from V and 3 bases from J, the junction contained 8 bases not matched to a gene. Per the germline V gene, CDR1 is SGDLS and CDR2 is YYNGEE. The CDR3 DNA reads as TGTGCCAGCAGCGTTACCGGGACAGAGGACTACGAGCAGTACTTC. Its translation: CASSVTGTEDYEQYF.

The rearrangement uses TRBV15 and TRBJ2-5; D gene unclear. Trimming pared 1 base from V and 0 bases from J, leaving 9 bases between. The CDR3 runs to 15 residues. Germline V gene sequence: CDR1 LNHNV, CDR2 YYDKDF (reference sequence). CDR3 nucleotide sequence: TGTGCCACCAGCAGAGCTCCGGTATACCAAGAGACCCAGTACTTC. It specifies CATSRAPVYQETQYF.

V and J are TRBV25-1 and TRBJ2-3; 8 bases agree with TRBD2. CDR1 and CDR2 (germline): MGHDK, SYGVNS. CDR3 length equals 16 residues. V lost 0 bases and J lost 2; bases outside the gene matches: 4. The CDR3 loop is CASSEYSGSYTDTQYF. The CDR3, as DNA: TGTGCCAGCAGTGAATACAGCGGGAGTTACACAGATACGCAGTATTTT.

The genes are TRBV9 and TRBJ1-6; D not resolved. V lost 0 bases and J 5 bases, leaving 9 bases between the germline ends. This CDR3 contains 15 residues. Germline V gene lookup returns CDR1 SGDLS and CDR2 YYNGEE. The CDR3 sequence is CASSVGVADNSPLHF. The CDR3 DNA follows: TGTGCCAGCAGCGTAGGGGTAGCCGATAATTCACCCCTCCACTTT.

The rearrangement joins TRBV12-5 to TRBJ1-3; possible D gene TRBD1, 6 bases. The V end was cut by 1 base, the J end by 0 bases, with 16 bases between. CDR1 LGHNT and CDR2 FRNRAP come from the germline V gene. The CDR3 is made up of 18 amino acids. The CDR3 spells CASGLALDRQSSGNTIYF. For the CDR3, the DNA is TGTGCTAGTGGTTTGGCCCTAGACAGGCAGAGCTCTGGAAACACCATATATTTT. The full variable domain, with the rest looked up from reference TRBV12-5 and TRBJ1-3, is DARVTQTPRHKVTEMGQEVTMRCQPILGHNTVFWYRQTMMQGLELLAYFRNRAPLDDSGMPKDRFSAEMPDATLATLKIQPSEPRDSAVYFCASGLALDRQSSGNTIYFGEGSWLTVV.

This chain uses TRBV10-3 with TRBJ2-7; D call uncertain. The CDR3 has 11 residues. Trimming removed 5 bases at V and 3 bases at J, with 5 bases between. The germline gives CDR1 ENHRY, CDR2 SYGVKD. CDR3 DNA sequence: TGTGCCATCAGTCGTAACTACGAGCAGTACTTC. Translated: CAISRNYEQYF.

This chain uses TRBV12-5 with TRBJ1-1; weak D call: TRBD1 (5 bases). V was pared by 5 bases and J by 0 bases, with 10 bases between. Germline CDR1 is LGHNT and CDR2 is FRNRAP. The CDR3 is made up of 14 amino acids. CDR3 in amino acids: CASGTQVMNTEAFF. The CDR3 DNA is TGTGCTAGTGGTACACAGGTGATGAACACTGAAGCTTTCTTT. Using reference TRBV12-5 and TRBJ1-1 for the parts outside the CDR3, the full variable domain is DARVTQTPRHKVTEMGQEVTMRCQPILGHNTVFWYRQTMMQGLELLAYFRNRAPLDDSGMPKDRFSAEMPDATLATLKIQPSEPRDSAVYFCASGTQVMNTEAFFGQGTRLTVV.

The rearrangement links TRBV7-8 to TRBJ1-4; possibly TRBD1 for D (5 bases). This CDR3 comprises 16 residues. V was clipped by 1 base and J by 6 bases, with 15 bases between them. Germline V gives CDR1 SGHVS, CDR2 FQNEAQ. CDR3 region: CASSLGGRGGDEKLFF. Written as DNA, the CDR3 is TGTGCCAGCAGCTTAGGGGGGAGGGGAGGGGATGAAAAACTGTTTTTT. Combining the CDR3 with reference TRBV7-8 and TRBJ1-4 gives the whole variable domain GAGVSQSPRYKVAKRGQDVALRCDPISGHVSLFWYQQALGQGPEFLTYFQNEAQLDKSGLPSDRFFAERPEGSVSTLKIQRTQQEDSAVYLCASSLGGRGGDEKLFFGSGTQLSVL.